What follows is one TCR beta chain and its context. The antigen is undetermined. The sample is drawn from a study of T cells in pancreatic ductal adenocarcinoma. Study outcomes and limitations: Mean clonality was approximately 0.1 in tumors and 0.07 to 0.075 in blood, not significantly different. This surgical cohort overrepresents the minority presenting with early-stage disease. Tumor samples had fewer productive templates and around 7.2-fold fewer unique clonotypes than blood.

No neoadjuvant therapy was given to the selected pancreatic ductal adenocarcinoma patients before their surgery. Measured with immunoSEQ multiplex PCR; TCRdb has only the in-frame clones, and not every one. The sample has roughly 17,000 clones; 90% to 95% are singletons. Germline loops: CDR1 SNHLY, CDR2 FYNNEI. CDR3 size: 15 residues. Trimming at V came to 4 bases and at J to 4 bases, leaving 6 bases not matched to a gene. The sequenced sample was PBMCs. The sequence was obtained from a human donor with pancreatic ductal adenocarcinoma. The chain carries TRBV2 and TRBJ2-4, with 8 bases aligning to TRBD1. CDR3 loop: CASSVTGVDKNIQYF. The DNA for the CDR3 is TGTGCCAGCAGTGTGACAGGGGTTGATAAAAACATTCAGTACTTC. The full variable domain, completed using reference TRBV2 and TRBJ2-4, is EPEVTQTPSHQVTQMGQEVILRCVPISNHLYFYWYRQILGQKVEFLVSFYNNEISEKSEIFDDQFSVERPDGSNFTLKIRSTKLEDSAMYFCASSVTGVDKNIQYFGAGTRLSVL.